This T cell receptor beta chain was sequenced for a study of control samples from healthy donors and cancer patients. The V end was cut by 3 bases, the J end by 6 bases, with 8 bases between. This CDR3 region has 12 residues. The germline CDR1 and CDR2 sequences are LGHNT and FRNRAP. Generated by immunoSEQ multiplex PCR, the TCRdb table keeps only in-frame clones and is missing some. Of approximately 90,000 clones in the sample, 88% were seen once. V and J are TRBV12-5 and TRBJ1-1; D unresolved. The clonotype was recovered from a woman aged 70-85 years in good health. Sequenced sample: blood. The CDR3 sequence is CASGFEDAEAFF. In DNA form, the CDR3 reads TGTGCTAGTGGTTTCGAGGACGCTGAAGCTTTCTTT.